The 17 T cell receptor beta chains below were found in one sample sequenced in a study of beta chain features in type 1 diabetes. Reverse transcribing all isolated RNA meant expressed TCRB transcripts were sequenced. Method: immunoSEQ multiplex PCR; TCRdb's copy keeps in-frame clones and lacks some. The data hold a few hundred thousand clones, with 30% observed a single time. Sequencing was carried out using naive CD4+ T cells from blood. The receptor set was obtained from a young man in good health.

This rearrangement joins TRBV10-3 to TRBJ2-6, with D possibly being TRBD1 (6 bases). The CDR3 runs to 16 residues. Germline V gene data show CDR1 as ENHRY and CDR2 as SYGVKD. With 2 bases removed from V and 3 bases from J, the gap between germline ends came to 11 bases. The CDR3 is CAISEEGVGGANVLTF. In nucleotides, the CDR3 is TGTGCCATCAGTGAGGAGGGGGTAGGTGGGGCCAACGTCCTGACTTTC.

Points on this clone: At one of its ends the junction is not consistent with the germline gene, which may arise from a read error. This chain uses TRBV29-1 with TRBJ2-7; TRBD1 might be the D (5 bases). This CDR3 contains 12 residues. Germline V gene lookup returns CDR1 SQVTM and CDR2 ANQGSEA. CDR3 sequence (DNA): TGCAGCGCTGAAGGGGTTGGCTACGAGCAGTACTTC. Encoded protein: CSAEGVGYEQYF.

The V call is TRBV7-2, the J call TRBJ2-1; possible D gene TRBD1, 6 bases. Germline V gene data show CDR1 as SGHTA and CDR2 as FQGNSA. V lost 4 bases and J 10 bases, leaving 17 bases between the germline ends. The CDR3 covers 14 residues. In nucleotides, the CDR3 is TGTGCCAGCAGCTCGCAGGGACAAGGGCGGGAGCAGTTCTTC. Translation: CASSSQGQGREQFF.

This clone was seen only a few times. V and J are TRBV28 and TRBJ2-3; D possibly matches TRBD1 or TRBD2 (5 bases each). The CDR3 consists of 10 residues. V was shortened by 8 bases and J by 5 bases, with 5 bases between the two germline ends. Germline V gives CDR1 MDHEN, CDR2 SYDVKM. CDR3 nucleotide sequence: TGTGCCAGCGGGGGAGATACGCAGTATTTT. The encoded protein is CASGGDTQYF.

This clone was counted a few times. CDR3 residues: CASSGGPGGRETQYF. CDR3 DNA sequence: TGTGCCAGCAGCGGAGGACCAGGAGGGCGAGAGACCCAGTACTTC. This chain links TRBV9 with TRBJ2-5, with D possibly matching TRBD2 (6 bases). Germline CDR1 reads SGDLS; CDR2 reads YYNGEE. The CDR3 has 15 residues. Trimming stripped 3 bases from V and 4 bases from J, with 16 bases between.

As to this clone: Germline is not matched at one junction end, which may reflect a read error. The rearrangement joins TRBV6-5 to TRBJ2-7, with unresolved D. The CDR3 has 11 amino acids. CDR1 and CDR2 from the germline V gene are MNHEY and SVGAGI. CDR3 sequence reads: CASKAPRQLHF. CDR3 nucleotide sequence: TGTGCCAGCAAAGCCCCCCGGCAATTGCACTTC.

The gene calls are TRBV7-3 and TRBJ2-1, with 11 bases fitting TRBD2. The CDR3 covers 15 residues. CDR1 is SGHTA, CDR2 FQGTGA, per germline. J lost 5 bases, V lost 5 bases, and 5 bases had no gene match. This chain's CDR3 is CASSGGLAANNEQFF. The CDR3 DNA follows: TGTGCCAGCAGCGGGGGACTAGCGGCAAACAATGAGCAGTTCTTC.

The chain links TRBV13 to TRBJ2-7; 7 nucleotides match TRBD2. Per the germline V gene, CDR1 is PRHDT and CDR2 is FYEKMQ (reference sequence). V lost 5 bases to trimming and J lost 3 bases; unmatched junction nucleotides: 4. The CDR3 is 13 residues long. This CDR3 reads CASSILAHYEQYF. CDR3 bases: TGTGCCAGCAGCATACTAGCGCACTACGAGCAGTACTTC.

Concerning this clone itself: Other DNA sequences in this sample translate to the same CDR3. The J gene is TRBJ2-7, the V gene TRBV5-4; D gene uncertain. V was clipped by 0 bases and J by 2 bases, with 3 bases between them. Germline V CDR1 and CDR2: SGHNT, YYREEE (reference sequence). The length of the CDR3 is 12 residues. DNA of the CDR3: TGTGCCAGCAGCTTGGGGACCTACGAGCAGTACTTC. Translated: CASSLGTYEQYF.

There are a few counts of this clone. The gene calls are TRBV19 and TRBJ2-1; D possibly corresponds to TRBD2 (5 bases). The germline V gene encodes CDR1 LNHDA and CDR2 SQIVND (reference sequence). The V end lost 3 bases, the J end lost 5 bases, and 17 bases lay between the germline ends. The CDR3 contains 16 residues. CDR3 bases: TGTGCCAGTAGTATTTTTCGGGATGGGAAAAACAATGAGCAGTTCTTC. This codes for CASSIFRDGKNNEQFF.

In this sample, this clone turned up a few times. The chain joins TRBV15 to TRBJ2-7; 9 nucleotides align to TRBD1. With V trimmed by 3 bases and J by 4 bases, 10 bases remained unmatched. This CDR3 region has 16 residues. Germline CDR1 and CDR2: LNHNV and YYDKDF (reference sequence). The CDR3 spells CATSSTKGQGGYEQYF. The CDR3, as DNA: TGTGCCACCAGCAGTACGAAGGGACAGGGAGGATACGAGCAGTACTTC.

This clone was counted between two and nine times. The chain combines TRBV20-1 with TRBJ1-4; D ambiguous. Germline V lookup: CDR1 DFQATT, CDR2 SNEGSKA (reference sequence). CDR3 length equals 11 residues. V lost 3 bases and J 11 bases, leaving 10 bases between the germline ends. The CDR3: CSASSPAKLFF. The CDR3 DNA reads as TGCAGTGCTAGTTCCCCCGCGAAACTGTTTTTT.

This clone was observed a few times. The sample contains more than one DNA sequence encoding this CDR3. The chain combines TRBV9 with TRBJ2-5; D may be TRBD2 (5 bases). V was pared by 0 bases and J by 5 bases, with 8 bases between. Germline CDR1 and CDR2: SGDLS and YYNGEE. The CDR3 length is 13 residues. This chain's CDR3 is CASSVGGGETQYF. The DNA for the CDR3 is TGTGCCAGCAGCGTAGGAGGCGGGGAGACCCAGTACTTC. Supplemented by reference TRBV9 and TRBJ2-5, the full variable domain reads DSGVTQTPKHLITATGQRVTLRCSPRSGDLSVYWYQQSLDQGLQFLIQYYNGEERAKGNILERFSAQQFPDLHSELNLSSLELGDSALYFCASSVGGGETQYFGPGTRLLVL.

In its sample, this clone was seen a few times. The chain couples TRBV10-2 to TRBJ1-1; possibly TRBD1 for D (6 bases). Germline CDR1 reads WSHSY; CDR2 reads SAAADI. Trimming left V 3 bases short and J 3 bases short, with 14 bases between. The CDR3 covers 15 residues. The CDR3 protein is CASSDPSQGHTEAFF. The CDR3 DNA follows: TGCGCCAGCAGTGACCCCAGCCAGGGGCACACTGAAGCTTTCTTT.

The V and J genes are TRBV9 and TRBJ2-3; D is unresolved. The CDR3 loop spans 16 amino acids. CDR1 is SGDLS, CDR2 YYNGEE, per germline. V was cut by 0 bases and J by 2 bases, with 13 bases left in between. In DNA form, the CDR3 reads TGTGCCAGCAGCGTAGACGGTGGGTCGCACACAGATACGCAGTATTTT. This sequence encodes CASSVDGGSHTDTQYF.

This clone has a handful of counts. The rearrangement links TRBV7-3 to TRBJ2-1, with 8 bases that match TRBD2. The germline V gene has CDR1 SGHTA and CDR2 FQGTGA. V dropped 7 bases and J dropped 8; count of bases not matched to a gene: 13. This CDR3 region has 15 residues. In DNA, the CDR3 is TGTGCCAGCACCCAGGGAGCGGGAGCTTCAGATGAGCAGTTCTTC. This sequence encodes CASTQGAGASDEQFF.

The sample holds a few counts of this clone. The CDR3 sequence is CASRGPRQETQYF. Written as DNA, the CDR3 is TGTGCCAGCAGGGGGCCACGCCAGGAGACCCAGTACTTC. The chain joins TRBV7-9 to TRBJ2-5; perhaps TRBD1 as D (5 bases). The germline gives CDR1 SEHNR, CDR2 FQNEAQ (reference sequence). This CDR3 spans 13 amino acids. V lost 6 bases, J lost 5 bases, and 13 bases lay in between.